This TCR beta chain was observed in a study of technical replicates of blood from a handful of donors. The protocol was immunoSEQ multiplex PCR, while the TCRdb copy is restricted to in-frame clones and leaves out a portion. The profile shows just over 60,000 clones, approximately 89% of them singletons. Source material: PBMCs. This TCR was recovered from a human donor in good health. Some clones in this sample may be carry-over from other donors' samples.

The CDR3 reads CAIQGGGGQETQYF. Here the CDR3 DNA reads TGTGCCATCCAGGGTGGCGGGGGCCAAGAGACCCAGTACTTC. J is TRBJ2-5 and V is TRBV10-3; 7 bases agree with TRBD2. The V and J ends lost 8 bases and 1 base, in that order; junction bases with no gene match: 7. Germline V gene sequence: CDR1 ENHRY, CDR2 SYGVKD. The CDR3 has 14 amino acids.